This TCR beta chain was identified during a study of blood T cell repertoires in COVID-19. Study-wide background: Samples came from the United States, Italy and Spain, spanning acute and convalescent COVID-19.

Clones were sequenced by immunoSEQ multiplex PCR, and TCRdb holds only the in-frame ones, with some missing. The sample consists of 200,000 to 300,000 clones, 80% to 90% of them appearing once. Germline V gives CDR1 SGDLS, CDR2 YYNGEE. There are 15 residues in the CDR3. The V gene lost 0 bases and the J gene lost 0 bases, with 9 bases spanning the gap. This clone appeared many times. Specimen: peripheral blood. This TCR derives from a man in his forties who had recovered from COVID-19. The V gene is TRBV9, the J gene TRBJ1-2; D is undetermined. In nucleotides, the CDR3 is TGTGCCAGCAGCGTAGTTGAGAAGACTAACTATGGCTACACCTTC. Its translation: CASSVVEKTNYGYTF.